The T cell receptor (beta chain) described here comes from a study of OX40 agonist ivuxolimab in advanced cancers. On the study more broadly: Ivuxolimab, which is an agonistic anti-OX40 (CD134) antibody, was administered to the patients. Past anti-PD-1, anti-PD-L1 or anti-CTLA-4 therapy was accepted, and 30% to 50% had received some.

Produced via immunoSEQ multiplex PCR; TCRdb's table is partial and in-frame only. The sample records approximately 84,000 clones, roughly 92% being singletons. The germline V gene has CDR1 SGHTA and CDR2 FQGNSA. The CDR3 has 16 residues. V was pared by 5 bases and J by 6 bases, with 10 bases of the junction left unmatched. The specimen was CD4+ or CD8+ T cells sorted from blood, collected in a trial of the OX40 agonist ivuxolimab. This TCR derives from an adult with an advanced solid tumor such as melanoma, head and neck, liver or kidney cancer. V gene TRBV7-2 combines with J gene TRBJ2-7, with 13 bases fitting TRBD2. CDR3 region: CASSPSLTSGRIEQYF. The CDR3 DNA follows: TGTGCCAGCAGCCCCTCGTTGACTAGCGGGAGGATCGAGCAGTACTTC.